Listed below are T cell receptor beta chains from one sample, sequenced in a study of patients and donors after allogeneic stem cell transplantation. MiXCR, applied by TCRdb to the RT-PCR reads, yields one record per CDR3 protein. The sample contains approximately 98,000 distinct CDR3 sequences, around 33% of which appear only once. The sequencing sample was made of blood, either unsorted or a sorted T cell fraction (not recorded which). The receptor set was obtained from a human donor who was either an allogeneic HSCT recipient or a stem cell or donor lymphocyte infusion donor (not recorded which). It is not recorded whose cells these are; they may come from a transplant donor. The CDR3 runs from the conserved cysteine through the conserved F or W. The D gene is left open where the match is weak. Clone sizes are given selectively: once, few, many, or a class where the clone is expanded.

j_call v_call clone_size cdr3_length d_call cdr3_nt cdr3_aa
TRBJ1-3 TRBV12-3/TRBV12-4 few 16 TRBD1 TGTGCCAGCAGTTCCGTCCACGGGACAGCTGGAAACACCATATATTTT CASSSVHGTAGNTIYF
TRBJ1-5 TRBV18 NA 14 NA TGTGCCAGCTCGGCTGGGACCTCCAATCAGCCCCAGCATTTT CASSAGTSNQPQHF
TRBJ1-1 TRBV11-3 few 13 NA TGTGCCAGCAGCTTAGCGCCGAACACTGAAGCTTTCTTT CASSLAPNTEAFF
TRBJ1-1 TRBV20-1 NA 12 NA TGCAGTGCTAGCGCTTACATCGGACGAGCTTTCTTT CSASAYIGRAFF
TRBJ2-3 TRBV7-6 NA 15 NA TGTGCCAGCAGCTTATTGACAGTTAGCACAGATACGCAGTATTTT CASSLLTVSTDTQYF
TRBJ2-5 TRBV29-1 NA 13 NA TGCAGCGTTGACCCCGGGGCCGGAGAGACCCAGTACTTC CSVDPGAGETQYF
TRBJ1-5 TRBV6-1 few 13 NA TGTGCCAGCAACCGTCTCGTATATCAGCCCCAGCATTTT CASNRLVYQPQHF
TRBJ1-5 TRBV12-3/TRBV12-4 NA 13 TRBD1 TGTGCCAGCAGCTCGGACAGGGCGCAGCCCCAGCATTTT CASSSDRAQPQHF
TRBJ1-1 TRBV7-9 NA 12 NA TGTGCCAGCAGCTTATCTAACACTGAAGCTTTCTTT CASSLSNTEAFF
TRBJ2-4 TRBV5-6 NA 14 TRBD2 TGTGCCAGCAGCTTGGGCGGGAGTGTTAACATTCAGTACTTC CASSLGGSVNIQYF
TRBJ2-3 TRBV7-2 NA 15 NA TGTGCCAGCAGCTTCCCGGGCCTTAGGTCAGATACGCAGTATTTT CASSFPGLRSDTQYF
TRBJ2-5 TRBV5-6 many 12 NA TGTGCCAGCAGCTTCGCGGGAGAGACCCAGTACTTC CASSFAGETQYF
TRBJ1-2 TRBV28 few 15 TRBD1 TGTGCCAGCAGTGCCGTCCCGGGACAGAACTATGGCTACACCTTC CASSAVPGQNYGYTF
TRBJ1-2 TRBV5-1 few 16 TRBD1 TGCGCCAGCAGCTCACCACTAGGGACAGGGGGAGATGGCTACACCTTC CASSSPLGTGGDGYTF
TRBJ1-1 TRBV7-2 few 14 NA TGTGCCAGCAGCTTCCTAAGCGGGGTCACTGAAGCTTTCTTT CASSFLSGVTEAFF
TRBJ2-7 TRBV28 once 15 TRBD1 TGTGCCAGCAGTATACCCGGGACAGGGGGGTACGAGCAGTACTTC CASSIPGTGGYEQYF
TRBJ1-1 TRBV7-9 NA 15 NA TGTGCCAGCAGCTTTATCTGGGACACCGAAAAAGGAGCTTTCTTT CASSFIWDTEKGAFF
TRBJ2-7 TRBV29-1 few 12 NA TGCAGCGTTCTGACTGGTACCTACGAGCAGTACTTC CSVLTGTYEQYF
TRBJ1-6 TRBV15 few 13 NA TGTGCCACCAGCAGAGATTTTATTTCACCCCTCCACTTT CATSRDFISPLHF
TRBJ2-7 TRBV6-2/TRBV6-3 NA 16 NA TGTGCCAGCAGTTACTCGACTGGAAGGCCTAAATACGAGCAGTACTTC CASSYSTGRPKYEQYF
TRBJ1-6 TRBV6-5 many 14 NA TGTGCCAGCAGTTACTCGTCCGTCAATTCACCCCTCCACTTT CASSYSSVNSPLHF
TRBJ2-4 TRBV11-2 few 16 NA TGTGCCAGCAGGTCAGGGGTGCGGGAACGATGGGACATTCAGTACTTC CASRSGVRERWDIQYF
TRBJ1-1 TRBV12-3/TRBV12-4 NA 14 NA TGTGCCAGCACAATCGGGGGGCGTAACACTGAAGCTTTCTTT CASTIGGRNTEAFF
TRBJ2-2 TRBV5-1 NA 15 NA TGCGCCAGCAGCTTAGGGGGTCGGAACACCGGGGAGCTGTTTTTT CASSLGGRNTGELFF
TRBJ1-1 TRBV19 NA 14 NA TGTGCCAGTAGGGGGGACGTAAAGAACACTGAAGCTTTCTTT CASRGDVKNTEAFF
TRBJ2-1 TRBV10-3 NA 15 TRBD2 TGTGCCATCAGTGAACAGACTAGCGGATACAATGAGCAGTTCTTC CAISEQTSGYNEQFF
TRBJ1-6 TRBV27 NA 14 NA TGTGCCAGCAGTGACAGCTCCTATAATTCACCCCTCCACTTT CASSDSSYNSPLHF
TRBJ1-5 TRBV20-1 many 12 NA TGCAGTACCTACAGGGCCAATCAGCCCCAGCATTTT CSTYRANQPQHF
TRBJ2-3 TRBV20-1 few 13 NA TGCAGCGGTCTAGCATGGGACACAGATACGCAGTATTTT CSGLAWDTDTQYF
TRBJ1-2 TRBV18 NA 12 TRBD1 TGTGCCAGCTCAGAGACAGGGCGTGGCTACACCTTC CASSETGRGYTF
TRBJ1-6 TRBV20-1 few 16 TRBD1 TGCAGTGCTAGAGAGGGCCGGACAGGAGCGAATTCACCCCTCCACTTT CSAREGRTGANSPLHF
TRBJ2-1 TRBV7-8 NA 13 NA TGTGCCAGCAGCCCAGAGGAAACAGGGACGCAGTTCTTC CASSPEETGTQFF
TRBJ2-3 TRBV12-3/TRBV12-4 NA 15 NA TGTGCCAGCGGGGGCTATGTGTATCGCACAGATACGCAGTATTTT CASGGYVYRTDTQYF
TRBJ2-2 TRBV6-6 NA 11 NA TGTGCCAGCAGTTACATCGGGGAGCTGTTTTTT CASSYIGELFF
TRBJ2-7 TRBV20-1 NA 12 NA TGCAGTGCCAGGGGCTCCCTGTACGAGCAGTACTTC CSARGSLYEQYF
TRBJ1-5 TRBV10-3 NA 14 NA TGTGCCATCAGTGAGGACAGGCAATATCAGCCCCAGCATTTT CAISEDRQYQPQHF
TRBJ1-2 TRBV5-1 NA 14 NA TGCGCCAGCAGCTTGGGAGGATCCCCCTATGGCTACACCTTC CASSLGGSPYGYTF
TRBJ2-1 TRBV20-1 NA 13 TRBD2 TGCAGTGCTAGAGATTTGGCGCGGGGGTGGCAGTTCTTC CSARDLARGWQFF
TRBJ2-1 TRBV20-1 NA 15 TRBD2 TGCAGTGCTAGAGTGGGTAGCGGGAGAGTAAATGAGCAGTTCTTC CSARVGSGRVNEQFF
TRBJ1-1 TRBV5-1 NA 15 TRBD1 TGCGCCAGCAGCTGGACAGGGGGCGCGAACACTGAAGCTTTCTTT CASSWTGGANTEAFF
TRBJ2-2 TRBV6-1 few 13 NA TGTGCCAGCAGTGAAGGGTTCACCGGGGAGCTGTTTTTT CASSEGFTGELFF
TRBJ1-2 TRBV7-9 NA 15 TRBD1 TGTGCCAGCAGCTCCAAAGCGACAGGGAATTATGGCTACACCTTC CASSSKATGNYGYTF
TRBJ2-1 TRBV20-1 many 15 TRBD2 TGCAGTGCTAATCCGGGTAGCGGGAGGGGCAATGAGCAGTTCTTC CSANPGSGRGNEQFF
TRBJ2-7 TRBV29-1 NA 11 NA TGCAGCGTTGATAAGGGGGACGAGCAGTACTTC CSVDKGDEQYF
TRBJ2-1 TRBV20-1 NA 11 TRBD1 TGCAGTGCTACCCGGGACAGCCAGCAGTTCTTC CSATRDSQQFF
TRBJ2-5 TRBV28 few 17 TRBD2 TGTGCCAGCAGTTTTGGTCGGGCTAGCGGGACCCAAGAGACCCAGTACTTC CASSFGRASGTQETQYF
TRBJ1-1 TRBV3-1 NA 14 NA TGTGCCAGCAGCCAAGGCCAGCGGAACACTGAAGCTTTCTTT CASSQGQRNTEAFF
TRBJ2-5 TRBV6-5 NA 14 NA TGTGCCAGCAGTCGGGGGGCGGCCCAAGAGACCCAGTACTTC CASSRGAAQETQYF